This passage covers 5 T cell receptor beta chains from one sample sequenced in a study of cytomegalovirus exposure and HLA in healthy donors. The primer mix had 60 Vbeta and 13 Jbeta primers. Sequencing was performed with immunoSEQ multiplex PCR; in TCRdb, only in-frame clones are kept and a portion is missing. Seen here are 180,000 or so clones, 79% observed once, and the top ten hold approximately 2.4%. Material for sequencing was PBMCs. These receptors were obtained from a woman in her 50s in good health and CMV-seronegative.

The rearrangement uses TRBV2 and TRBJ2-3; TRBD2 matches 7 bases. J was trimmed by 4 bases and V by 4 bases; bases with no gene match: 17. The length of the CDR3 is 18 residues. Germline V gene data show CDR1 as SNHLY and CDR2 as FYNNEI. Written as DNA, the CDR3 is TGTGCCAGCAGTGTGTCTAATCGTGGCGGGAGCCGAGCAGATACGCAGTATTTT. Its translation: CASSVSNRGGSRADTQYF.

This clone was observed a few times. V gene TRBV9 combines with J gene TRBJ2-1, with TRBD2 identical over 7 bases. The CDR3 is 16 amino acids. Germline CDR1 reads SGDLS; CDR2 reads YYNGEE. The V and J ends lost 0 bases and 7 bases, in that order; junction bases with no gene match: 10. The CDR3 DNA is TGTGCCAGCAGCGTAGCTACGGGGCGGGGGAAAAATGAGCAGTTCTTC. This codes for CASSVATGRGKNEQFF.

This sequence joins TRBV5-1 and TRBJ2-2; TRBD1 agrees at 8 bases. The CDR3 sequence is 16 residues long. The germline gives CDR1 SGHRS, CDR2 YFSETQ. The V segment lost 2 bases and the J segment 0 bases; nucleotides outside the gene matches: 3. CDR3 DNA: TGCGCCAGCAGCTTTGAACAGGGGGCGAACACCGGGGAGCTGTTTTTT. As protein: CASSFEQGANTGELFF.

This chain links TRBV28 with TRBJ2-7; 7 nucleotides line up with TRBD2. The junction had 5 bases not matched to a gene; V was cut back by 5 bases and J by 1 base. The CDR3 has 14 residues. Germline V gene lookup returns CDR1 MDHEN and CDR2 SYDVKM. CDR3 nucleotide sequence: TGTGCCAGCAGTCCCCCTAGCGGATCCTACGAGCAGTACTTC. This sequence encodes CASSPPSGSYEQYF.

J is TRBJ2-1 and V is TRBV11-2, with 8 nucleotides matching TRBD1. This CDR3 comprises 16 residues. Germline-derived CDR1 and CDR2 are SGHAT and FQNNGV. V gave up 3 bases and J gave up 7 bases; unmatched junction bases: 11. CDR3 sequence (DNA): TGTGCCAGCAGCTTGGGAACCACAGGGGGTATGAATGAGCAGTTCTTC. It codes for CASSLGTTGGMNEQFF.